A selection of T cell receptor beta chains follows, all from one sample in a study of cytomegalovirus exposure and HLA in healthy donors. The table came from immunoSEQ multiplex PCR; TCRdb's copy has only in-frame clones and leaves some out. The sample shows some 130,000 clones, approximately 77% of them seen only once. Input material: PBMCs. These receptors were obtained from a woman in her 40s in good health and CMV-seronegative. CDR3s include the opening cysteine and the closing phenylalanine or tryptophan. Each record gives: CDR3 length, D gene, V gene, J gene, CDR3 protein. D genes are given only for firm matches.

17	TRBD1	TRBV7-3	TRBJ1-2	CASSLTGQGASREGYTF
17	-	TRBV11-2	TRBJ2-2	CASSLAQTKPRGGELFF
16	-	TRBV28	TRBJ1-1	CASSLYSAGLNTEAFF
16	-	TRBV4-1	TRBJ1-2	CASSQIGGLRFGGYTF
15	TRBD1	TRBV28	TRBJ2-2	CASSFSTGDTGELFF
16	-	TRBV6-6	TRBJ2-2	CASSYYRRGNTGELFF
16	TRBD2	TRBV6-5	TRBJ2-1	CASSYPSGARGNEQFF
16	-	TRBV7-8	TRBJ2-3	CASSSRVIGVADTQYF
13	-	TRBV6-1	TRBJ1-5	CASREYSNQPQHF
16	-	TRBV27	TRBJ1-5	CASSQGRYLSNQPQHF
16	TRBD2	TRBV2	TRBJ2-2	CASSAGLAGGTGELFF
17	TRBD2	TRBV4-1	TRBJ2-1	CASSQDPASGGILEQFF
14	-	TRBV5-1	TRBJ1-2	CASSLVADRYGYTF
12	-	TRBV10-1	TRBJ1-1	CASSATGSEAFF
13	-	TRBV29-1	TRBJ1-6	CSVEEGEEGPLHF
15	TRBD1	TRBV4-3	TRBJ1-2	CASSQEEGQGYGYTF
18	TRBD1	TRBV5-1	TRBJ1-3	CASTPNPTGASSGNTIYF
14	-	TRBV2	TRBJ2-1	CASSDNRSYNEQFF
14	-	TRBV9	TRBJ1-3	CASSVAPHGNTIYF
14	TRBD1	TRBV29-1	TRBJ1-4	CSVLRTGLNEKLFF
13	-	TRBV2	TRBJ1-2	CASSLDGYYGYTF
14	TRBD1	TRBV30	-	CAWSAGTDSYEQYF
14	TRBD1	TRBV9	TRBJ1-1	CASSPQTGGAETFF
17	TRBD1	TRBV28	TRBJ1-3	CASVPGTGIISGNTIYF
17	TRBD1	TRBV5-6	TRBJ1-1	CASSLSWTGFGVTEAFF
15	TRBD1	TRBV30	TRBJ1-6	CASATGSSYNSPLHF
10	-	TRBV20-1	TRBJ2-1	CSAGRNEQFF
15	TRBD1	TRBV4-3	TRBJ2-3	CASSHTGDGADTQYF
16	-	TRBV27	TRBJ1-3	CASSSNQYTSGNTIYF
13	-	TRBV5-1	TRBJ2-7	CASSLSGLDEQYF
14	TRBD1	TRBV5-4	TRBJ2-7	CASSLGQGPREQYF
16	TRBD1	TRBV4-2	TRBJ1-6	CASSQENRGYNSPLHF
15	-	TRBV5-4	TRBJ1-1	CASSLVREGDTEAFF
14	-	TRBV9	TRBJ1-1	CASSRGGGNTEAFF
14	TRBD2	TRBV27	TRBJ2-7	CASSSTSGGYEQYF
12	-	TRBV28	TRBJ2-7	CASAWHSYEQYF
15	TRBD2	TRBV27	TRBJ2-7	CASSPLAGGPDEQYF
16	TRBD2	TRBV6-1	TRBJ2-5	CASSEPTSGFQETQYF
11	-	TRBV12-5	TRBJ2-3	CAEGGTDTQYF
14	-	TRBV27	TRBJ1-2	CASRDPRRGYGYTF
16	-	TRBV10-3	TRBJ1-5	CAISDLETGGNQPQHF
14	-	TRBV7-3	TRBJ1-6	CASSPRQNNSPLHF
15	TRBD1	TRBV10-3	TRBJ2-7	CAISAGTGYVNEQYF
13	-	TRBV6-6	TRBJ2-7	CASSQVQGSEQYF
15	-	TRBV5-6	TRBJ2-5	CASSLAGGGGETQYF
16	-	TRBV14	TRBJ2-5	CASSQGSGRGQETQYF
15	TRBD1	TRBV15	TRBJ2-1	CATSRDGQGGDEQFF
13	TRBD1	TRBV7-2	TRBJ2-7	CATSGTGVYEQYF
14	TRBD2	TRBV5-6	TRBJ2-5	CASSLVSGLETQYF
18	TRBD2	TRBV10-3	TRBJ2-5	CAISESALAATKQETQYF
14	TRBD2	TRBV27	TRBJ2-7	CASRTAGSGYEQYF